The rows below give T cell receptor beta chains drawn from one sample of a study of cytomegalovirus exposure and HLA in healthy donors. Libraries were prepared by immunoSEQ multiplex PCR; TCRdb keeps only in-frame clonotypes and omits some of them. In the table there are some 130,000 clones, around 72% of which are singletons. Sequencing was carried out using PBMCs. Every receptor here comes from a man aged 45-65 years in good health and CMV-seropositive. The CDR3 runs from the conserved cysteine through the conserved F or W. Each record gives: clone size, D gene, V gene, J gene, CDR3 protein, CDR3 DNA. A D gene is named only where the DNA matches it firmly. Expanded clones get a size class; other rows say once, few or many, or leave the size out.

>-|-|TRBV7-9|TRBJ1-3
CASSPLSGNTIYF
TGTGCCAGCAGCCCCCTCTCTGGAAACACCATATATTTT
>-|-|TRBV6-5|TRBJ2-7
CASSSDSPKYAEQYF
TGTGCCAGCAGTTCTGACTCACCAAAGTACGCGGAGCAGTACTTC
>many|-|TRBV5-1|TRBJ1-1
CASSLGRLGQTEAFF
TGCGCCAGCAGCTTGGGCAGGTTGGGGCAGACTGAAGCTTTCTTT
>few|TRBD1|TRBV20-1|TRBJ1-1
CAFNRGAEAFF
TGCGCATTCAACAGGGGTGCTGAAGCTTTCTTT
>-|-|TRBV20-1|TRBJ2-3
CSALKGDTQYF
TGCAGTGCTTTAAAGGGGGATACGCAGTATTTT
>-|-|TRBV29-1|TRBJ2-7
CSVEAGHPSYEQYF
TGCAGCGTTGAAGCCGGTCATCCCTCCTACGAGCAGTACTTC
>-|-|TRBV28|TRBJ1-2
CASSPRGGNYGYTF
TGTGCCAGCAGCCCCCGGGGAGGGAACTATGGCTACACCTTC
>-|-|TRBV9|TRBJ1-2
CASSPLPQGNYGYTF
TGTGCCAGCAGCCCCCTGCCGCAGGGTAACTATGGCTACACCTTC
>-|-|TRBV13|TRBJ1-2
CASSLGRGMPNYGYTF
TGTGCCAGCAGCTTAGGCAGGGGAATGCCGAACTATGGCTACACCTTC
>-|TRBD2|TRBV5-1|TRBJ2-7
CASSQGLAGTYEQYF
TGCGCCAGCAGCCAAGGACTAGCGGGAACCTACGAGCAGTACTTC
>-|TRBD1|TRBV5-1|TRBJ1-4
CASSLDRGNKLFF
TGCGCCAGCAGCTTGGACAGGGGGAATAAACTGTTTTTT
>-|-|TRBV18|TRBJ2-2
CASSPAVNGELFF
TGTGCCAGCTCACCGGCCGTCAACGGGGAGCTGTTTTTT
>-|-|TRBV6-5|TRBJ1-6
CASSLRGSGLHF
TGTGCCAGCAGTCTCCGGGGTTCAGGACTCCACTTT
>-|TRBD1|TRBV6-6|TRBJ2-7
CASKGTALSYEQYF
TGTGCCAGCAAGGGGACAGCATTATCGTATGAGCAGTACTTC
>-|-|TRBV5-1|TRBJ2-3
CASSSGQTDTQYF
TGCGCCAGCAGTTCCGGACAGACAGATACGCAGTATTTT
>-|-|TRBV18|TRBJ1-2
CASSTGQGNRYGYTF
TGTGCCAGCTCCACGGGGCAGGGGAATCGATATGGCTACACCTTC
>-|TRBD2|TRBV18|TRBJ2-3
CASSPASGGPDTQYF
TGTGCCAGCTCCCCCGCTAGCGGGGGACCAGATACGCAGTATTTT
>-|-|TRBV15|TRBJ2-1
CATSSQTPYNEQFF
TGTGCCACCAGCAGTCAAACACCCTACAATGAGCAGTTCTTC
>-|-|TRBV7-9|TRBJ2-6
CASSLSTEGDVLTF
TGTGCCAGCAGCCTCTCGACCGAGGGGGACGTCCTGACTTTC
>-|-|TRBV2|TRBJ1-2
CASSGAGANYGYTF
TGTGCCAGCAGTGGGGCGGGGGCTAACTATGGCTACACCTTC
>-|-|TRBV11-1|TRBJ1-1
CASSLFEGANTEAFF
TGTGCCAGCAGCTTATTTGAGGGCGCGAACACTGAAGCTTTCTTT
>-|TRBD1|TRBV4-1|TRBJ2-2
CASSLGQGRIAGELFF
TGCGCCAGCAGTCTCGGACAGGGAAGAATAGCCGGGGAGCTGTTTTTT
>-|-|TRBV11-1|TRBJ2-7
CASSSGLKGGEQYF
TGTGCCAGCAGCTCAGGACTAAAGGGCGGCGAGCAGTACTTC
>-|TRBD2|TRBV27|TRBJ2-5
CASSLGASGVWETQYF
TGTGCCAGCAGTTTAGGGGCTAGCGGGGTTTGGGAGACCCAGTACTTC
>-|-|TRBV5-1|TRBJ1-5
CASSLFGDSNQPQHF
TGCGCCAGCAGCTTGTTCGGGGATAGCAATCAGCCCCAGCATTTT
>-|TRBD1|TRBV6-5|TRBJ1-3
CASSYGTGGFGNTIYF
TGTGCCAGCAGTTACGGGACAGGGGGCTTTGGAAACACCATATATTTT
>-|-|TRBV10-2|TRBJ1-4
CASSDPRGVNEKLFF
TGCGCCAGCAGTGACCCCCGGGGTGTTAATGAAAAACTGTTTTTT
>-|TRBD1|TRBV10-3|TRBJ1-4
CATGTAGNLEKLFF
TGTGCCACCGGGACAGCGGGTAATTTGGAAAAACTGTTTTTT
>-|TRBD2|TRBV11-2|TRBJ2-7
CASSLAGGVEQYF
TGTGCCAGCAGCTTAGCGGGAGGGGTCGAGCAGTACTTC
>-|-|TRBV9|TRBJ1-2
CASSAQTGLSGYTF
TGTGCCAGCAGCGCCCAGACAGGCTTAAGCGGCTACACCTTC
>medium-sized|TRBD1|TRBV7-2|TRBJ1-2
CASSLSGDSANYGYTF
TGTGCCAGCAGCTTATCCGGGGACAGTGCTAACTATGGCTACACCTTC
>-|TRBD1|TRBV5-4|TRBJ1-1
CASNSGTGGHTEAFF
TGTGCCAGCAACTCCGGGACAGGGGGCCACACTGAAGCTTTCTTT
>once|-|TRBV5-1|TRBJ1-2
CASSLLTGRDYGYTF
TGCGCCAGCAGCTTGTTAACAGGGAGGGACTATGGCTACACCTTC
>-|TRBD2|TRBV28|TRBJ2-1
CASSRRLAGGLEQFF
TGTGCCAGCAGTCGACGACTAGCGGGAGGACTTGAGCAGTTCTTC
>once|-|TRBV11-3|TRBJ2-3
CASSLGGRSSTDTQYF
TGTGCCAGCAGCTTAGGAGGCCGATCTAGCACAGATACGCAGTATTTT
>-|TRBD1|TRBV27|TRBJ1-5
CASGNRGGYQPQHF
TGTGCCAGCGGGAACAGGGGCGGGTATCAGCCCCAGCATTTT